A selection of T cell receptor beta chains follows, all from one sample in a study of human T cells and chemical hapten exposure. TCRdb re-derived calls from the RACE reads in MiXCR, one entry per CDR3 protein. The repertoire holds under 100,000 distinct CDR3 sequences, with 8% to 13% as singletons. This specimen consisted of whole blood, obtained in connection with sensitization to the hapten diphenylcyclopropenone (DPC). Receptors were obtained from a woman between 50 and 59 years old with alopecia areata. Some clones in this sample may be carry-over from other donors' samples. Both conserved end residues are part of each CDR3. D genes are given only for firm matches. Rows give clone size only sometimes, using once, few, many, or a class for an expanded clone.

V	D	J	size	CDR3	DNA
TRBV20-1	NA	TRBJ2-1	many	CSARDPLASSYNEQFF	TGCAGTGCTAGGGACCCCTTAGCCAGCTCCTACAATGAGCAGTTCTTC
TRBV18	NA	TRBJ1-2	few	CASSPQVGDSSLDGYTF	TGTGCCAGCTCACCTCAGGTCGGGGACTCTTCTCTCGATGGCTACACCTTC
TRBV12-3/TRBV12-4	TRBD1	TRBJ1-2	NA	CASSPRTGKWPGYTF	TGTGCCAGCAGTCCCCGGACAGGGAAGTGGCCTGGCTACACCTTC
TRBV6-5	TRBD1	TRBJ2-5	NA	CASRSTGVETQYF	TGTGCCAGCAGGTCCACAGGGGTAGAGACCCAGTACTTC
TRBV18	NA	TRBJ1-4	few	CASSPLTGRGEKLFF	TGTGCCAGCTCACCTCTTACCGGGCGAGGGGAAAAACTGTTTTTT
TRBV9	NA	TRBJ2-2	few	CASSTTGTLNTGELFF	TGTGCCAGCAGCACCACCGGGACTTTGAACACCGGGGAGCTGTTTTTT
TRBV5-4	NA	TRBJ2-1	few	CASSLKVGEQFF	TGTGCCAGCAGCTTAAAGGTTGGTGAGCAGTTCTTC
TRBV2	NA	TRBJ2-2	many	CASTSGPTGELFF	TGTGCCAGCACCTCCGGCCCCACCGGGGAGCTGTTTTTT
TRBV20-1	TRBD2	TRBJ2-3	NA	CSAVSGRTGDTQYF	TGCAGTGCTGTTAGCGGGAGGACTGGAGATACGCAGTATTTT
TRBV6-5	NA	TRBJ2-7	few	CASRRGTGLYEQYF	TGTGCCAGCAGACGGGGAACCGGTCTCTACGAGCAGTACTTC
TRBV7-9	NA	TRBJ2-3	NA	CASSLAGRAKITDTQYF	TGTGCCAGCAGCTTAGCTGGACGGGCGAAGATCACAGATACGCAGTATTTT
TRBV20-1	NA	TRBJ2-7	few	CSARRGGSGYEQYF	TGCAGTGCTAGACGTGGGGGGAGTGGGTACGAGCAGTACTTC
TRBV28	NA	TRBJ1-5	many	CASKVQGDQPQHF	TGTGCCAGCAAGGTTCAGGGCGATCAGCCCCAGCATTTT
TRBV9	NA	TRBJ2-2	many	CASSADSYTGELFF	TGTGCCAGCAGCGCGGACAGTTACACCGGGGAGCTGTTTTTT
TRBV28	NA	TRBJ2-1	few	CASSLPGSPNEQFF	TGTGCCAGCAGTTTACCGGGAAGTCCCAATGAGCAGTTCTTC
TRBV25-1	TRBD2	TRBJ2-7	NA	CATTGTSGYEQYF	TGTGCCACCACCGGGACTAGCGGCTACGAGCAGTACTTC
TRBV10-3	NA	TRBJ2-3	few	CAIMAGKGTDTQYF	TGTGCCATCATGGCGGGGAAGGGCACAGATACGCAGTATTTT
TRBV6-1	TRBD1	TRBJ2-7	many	CASNNPGQGTYEQYF	TGTGCCAGCAATAACCCGGGACAGGGGACCTACGAGCAGTACTTC
TRBV18	NA	TRBJ2-3	NA	CASSPTPRSSASTDTQYF	TGTGCCAGCTCACCCACCCCCCGAAGCTCGGCCAGCACAGATACGCAGTATTTT
TRBV20-1	NA	TRBJ2-5	NA	CSAPTLPGGETQYF	TGCAGTGCTCCGACACTTCCCGGAGGGGAGACCCAGTACTTC
TRBV19	NA	TRBJ2-7	many	CASSIRGVRDASYEQYF	TGTGCCAGTAGTATAAGAGGGGTTCGGGACGCGTCCTACGAGCAGTACTTC
TRBV28	TRBD2	TRBJ2-3	few	CASSLQLAGADTQYF	TGTGCCAGCAGTTTGCAGCTAGCGGGAGCAGATACGCAGTATTTT
TRBV3-1	TRBD1	TRBJ2-3	once	CASSRDRVADTQYF	TGTGCCAGCAGCCGTGACAGGGTGGCAGATACGCAGTATTTT
TRBV11-2	TRBD1	TRBJ1-2	NA	CASRRPGQGFKYGYTF	TGTGCCAGCAGACGCCCGGGACAGGGGTTTAAGTATGGCTACACCTTC
TRBV5-1	NA	TRBJ2-2	many	CASSTGRTGELFF	TGCGCCAGCAGCACCGGGAGAACCGGGGAGCTGTTTTTT
TRBV20-1	NA	TRBJ2-1	few	CSARERAGLESYNEQFF	TGCAGTGCTAGAGAAAGGGCGGGACTCGAGTCCTACAATGAGCAGTTCTTC
TRBV6-5	NA	TRBJ2-3	many	CASSYDSTDTQYF	TGTGCCAGCAGTTACGACAGCACAGATACGCAGTATTTT
TRBV29-1	TRBD1	TRBJ1-6	NA	CSARQGNSPLHF	TGCAGCGCCCGACAGGGAAATTCACCCCTCCACTTT
TRBV5-1	NA	TRBJ2-1	few	CASSPPGRVNEQFF	TGCGCCAGCAGCCCGCCGGGACGTGTCAATGAGCAGTTCTTC
TRBV30	NA	TRBJ1-1	many	CAWSWGGPNTEAFF	TGTGCCTGGTCCTGGGGGGGTCCTAACACTGAAGCTTTCTTT
TRBV28	TRBD1	TRBJ2-7	NA	CASSSSRQGHEQYF	TGTGCCAGCAGTTCATCTCGACAGGGTCACGAGCAGTACTTC
TRBV11-2	TRBD2	TRBJ2-3	few	CASSLDPSGITDTQYF	TGTGCCAGCAGCTTAGACCCTAGCGGGATCACAGATACGCAGTATTTT
TRBV2	TRBD1	TRBJ1-4	few	CASSATGGGQKLFF	TGTGCCAGCAGCGCGACAGGGGGAGGTCAAAAACTGTTTTTT
TRBV7-2	NA	TRBJ2-1	many	CASSLDGRQAYNEQFF	TGTGCCAGCAGCTTAGATGGTCGCCAGGCCTACAATGAGCAGTTCTTC
TRBV29-1	TRBD1	TRBJ2-5	few	CSVPTGGSQYF	TGCAGCGTTCCGACAGGGGGCTCCCAGTACTTC
TRBV5-1	NA	TRBJ2-7	many	CASSIAVAPYEQYF	TGCGCCAGCAGCATAGCGGTCGCCCCCTACGAGCAGTACTTC
TRBV4-3	NA	TRBJ2-7	many	CASSQDRFGGGVYEQYF	TGCGCCAGCAGCCAAGATCGGTTTGGAGGGGGCGTTTACGAGCAGTACTTC
TRBV5-1	NA	TRBJ2-7	NA	CASSNEANRLVRYEQYF	TGCGCCAGCAGCAACGAAGCGAATCGACTAGTCCGATACGAGCAGTACTTC